This TCR beta chain was identified in a study of long-term antiretroviral therapy in people with HIV (dated by TCRdb to the early 2020s). In terms of the full investigation: The earliest samples were collected approximately a decade before the 2015 WHO recommendation for immediate ART, a period when ART was typically delayed until CD4 counts fell. This retrospective serial study examined whether starting ART and sustained HIV suppression were associated with changes in the composition and diversity of the TRB repertoire in peripheral blood. The cohort contributed fewer than 200 cryopreserved PBMC samples from 30 to 35 adults with confirmed HIV infection, collected serially over a mean of approximately 6 years (range 1-12). Among the roughly 30 participants with HIV, about a dozen were female. No cross-contamination during QIAcube processing was shown when test extractions of a monoclonal T-cell line were performed alongside roughly 30 polyclonal samples.

The immunoSEQ hsTCRB v3.0 assay was used at survey level resolution to sequence the TRB variable region. A depth of about 40,000-50,000 T-cell genomes per sample was targeted for TRB sequencing. Pooled TRB libraries were sequenced on an Illumina MiSeq with a v3 150-cycle kit. The original methods were these. Repertoire analysis ran in R within a reproducible Nextflow workflow covering QC, data transformation and analysis. LymphoSeq2, an R package for exploring AIRR-Seq data, was used to implement custom analyses. After excluding a handful of samples that yielded fewer than 5000 total TRB sequences, approximately 180 HIV repertoires remained for analysis. Of the 188 retained HIV repertoires, approximately 57 were collected before and approximately 130 after ART initiation. Repertoires were downsampled to 5000 TRB nucleotide sequences, with summary statistics averaged over 100 downsampling iterations. The analysis kept only TRB sequences whose CDR3 regions were at least seven amino acids long. Two measures captured diversity: a Shannon entropy-derived clonality score and the Gini coefficient. In the repertoire networks, any two of the top 5000 CDR3 amino acid sequences were connected whenever the two sequences differed by an edit distance of one. Antigen specificity groups and MHC restriction were predicted for TRB CDR3 amino acid sequences with GLIPH2. To flag known CMV, EBV, HIV or tissue antigen associations, CDR3 amino acid sequences were matched against VDJdb and McPAS-TCR. Pre-ART, post-ART and control groups were compared with Wilcoxon signed-rank tests and Holm-Bonferroni correction. TCRdb obtained this table from immuneACCESS and retained in-frame rearrangements with V and J assigned. These tables miss some clones; where compared with another copy, unresolved V genes account for less than half of the shortfall, and the remainder is unexplained. V and J calls and clone size are as listed in that table; D and trimming were resolved from the DNA. The sample profile shows around 35,000 clones; roughly 97% of them were found once. The biggest ten clones account for about 3% of the sample.

The study at large found these results: Because pre-ART samples had limited cell numbers, profiling was done on unsorted PBMC rather than on sorted CD4+ and CD8+ T cells. The samples span the years 2004 to 2017, and the ART regimens used may be less effective than current regimens. Inferences about post-ART repertoire changes were limited because no data were available on ART adherence, viral resistance or therapy changes. Compared with controls, HIV repertoires had narrower CDR3 length ranges, and the network structure pointed to an antigen-experienced repertoire that shifted only slightly toward naive after ART. ART initiation was associated with a significant increase in TRB diversity, but diversity stayed significantly below transplant donor controls even after long-term ART. Since PBMC availability was limited, sequencing covered only the TCR beta chain, with no alpha chain pairing. Expanded TRB clones identified before ART initiation dominated the repertoire at all time points, although this dominance fluctuated and declined in many PLHIV after ART.

To be included, a participant needed at least one PBMC sample from before ART initiation plus at least two post-ART samples. Treatment was received in the United States of America by all participants with HIV. Before DNA extraction, cryopreserved samples containing about 0.95-10 million PBMC were thawed and washed. At the time of the earliest PBMC sample for each participant with HIV, ages ranged from 23 to 54 years. PBMC samples were contributed by each participant from 1-4 timepoints before ART initiation and 2-8 timepoints after ART initiation, with a median of 7 samples. For every participant, serial HIV viral load, CD4+ T-cell count, ART history and demographic data were obtained. Using a Qiagen kit on a QIAcube, genomic DNA was extracted from unsorted PBMC, with samples processed in batches of 12. This clone was seen only once. Its target antigen remains unknown. It has no much larger one-base neighbor in the sample; base qualities were not kept.

Including cysteine and phenylalanine, the CDR3 has 14 amino acids. The only DNA kept is the CDR3, 42 bases in frame from the first base. Trimming removed 5 bases from V and 3 bases from J, leaving 14 bases between the germline ends. The germline V gene encodes CDR1 MNHNS and CDR2 SASEGT. This clonotype was obtained from a man aged 25-40 years with HIV. The rearranged segments are TRBV6-1 and TRBJ2-7, with the D gene too uncertain to name. This specimen consisted of unsorted PBMCs, obtained 6.9 years after starting antiretroviral therapy. The DNA reads as follows: TGTGCCAGCAGTCCCAAGGCCCTCGACTACGAGCAGTACTTC. This gives the protein CASSPKALDYEQYF.